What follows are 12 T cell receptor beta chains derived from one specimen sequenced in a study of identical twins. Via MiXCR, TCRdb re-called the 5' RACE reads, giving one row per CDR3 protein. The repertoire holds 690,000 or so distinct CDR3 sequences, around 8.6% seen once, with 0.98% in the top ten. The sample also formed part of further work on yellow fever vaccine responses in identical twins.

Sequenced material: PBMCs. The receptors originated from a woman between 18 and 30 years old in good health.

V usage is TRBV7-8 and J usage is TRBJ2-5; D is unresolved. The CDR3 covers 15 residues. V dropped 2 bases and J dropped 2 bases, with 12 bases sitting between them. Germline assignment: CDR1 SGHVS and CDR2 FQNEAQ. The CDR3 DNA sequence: TGTGCCAGCAGCTTAATAATCCAGGCTCAAGAGACCCAGTACTTC. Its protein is CASSLIIQAQETQYF.

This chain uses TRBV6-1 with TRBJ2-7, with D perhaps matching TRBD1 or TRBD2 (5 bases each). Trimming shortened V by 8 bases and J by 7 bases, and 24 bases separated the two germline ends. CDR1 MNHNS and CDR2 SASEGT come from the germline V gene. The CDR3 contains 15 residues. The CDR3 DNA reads TGTGCCAGCCGGACGACAGCGGCAGGGTCGGGAGAGCAGTACTTC. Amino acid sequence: CASRTTAAGSGEQYF.

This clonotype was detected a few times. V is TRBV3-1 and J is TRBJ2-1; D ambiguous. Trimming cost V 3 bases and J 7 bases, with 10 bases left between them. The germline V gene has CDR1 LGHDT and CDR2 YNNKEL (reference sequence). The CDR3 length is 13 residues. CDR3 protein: CASSHASQNEQFF. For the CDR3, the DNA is TGTGCCAGCAGCCATGCTTCACAAAATGAGCAGTTCTTC.

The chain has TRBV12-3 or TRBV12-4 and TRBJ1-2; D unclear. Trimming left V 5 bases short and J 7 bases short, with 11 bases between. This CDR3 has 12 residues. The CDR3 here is CASSLPWSGYTF. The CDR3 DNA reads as TGTGCCAGCAGTCTCCCCTGGAGTGGCTACACCTTC.

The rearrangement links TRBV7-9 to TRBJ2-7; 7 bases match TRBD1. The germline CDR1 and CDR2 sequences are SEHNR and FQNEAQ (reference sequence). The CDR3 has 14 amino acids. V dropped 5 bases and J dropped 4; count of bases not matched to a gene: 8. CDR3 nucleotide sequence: TGTGCCAGCAGCCACCCGGGACAGTTGTACGAGCAGTACTTC. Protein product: CASSHPGQLYEQYF.

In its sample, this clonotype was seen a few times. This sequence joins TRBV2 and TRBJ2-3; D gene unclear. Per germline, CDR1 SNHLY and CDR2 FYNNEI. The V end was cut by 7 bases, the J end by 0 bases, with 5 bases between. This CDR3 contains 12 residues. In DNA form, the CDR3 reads TGTGCCAGCAAAGAAAGCACAGATACGCAGTATTTT. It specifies CASKESTDTQYF.

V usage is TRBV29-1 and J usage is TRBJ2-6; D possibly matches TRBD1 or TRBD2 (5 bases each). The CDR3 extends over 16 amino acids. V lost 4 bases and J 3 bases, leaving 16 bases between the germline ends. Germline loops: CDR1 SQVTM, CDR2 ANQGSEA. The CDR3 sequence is CSVVHPEGFGANVLTF. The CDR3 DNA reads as TGCAGCGTTGTCCACCCCGAGGGGTTTGGGGCCAACGTCCTGACTTTC.

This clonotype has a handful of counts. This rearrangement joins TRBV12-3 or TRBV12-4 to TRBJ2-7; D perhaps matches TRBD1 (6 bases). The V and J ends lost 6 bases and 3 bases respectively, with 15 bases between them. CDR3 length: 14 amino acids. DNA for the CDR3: TGTGCCAGCAGCCGTACTGACAGGATCTACGAGCAGTACTTC. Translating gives CASSRTDRIYEQYF.

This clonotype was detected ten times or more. The CDR3 protein is CASSFMWPSNTGELFF. The CDR3 region has the DNA TGTGCCAGCAGTTTTATGTGGCCCTCGAACACCGGGGAGCTGTTTTTT. This chain uses TRBV12-3 or TRBV12-4 with TRBJ2-2; D call uncertain. V lost 3 bases and J lost 0, with 11 bases in between. The CDR3 is 16 residues long.

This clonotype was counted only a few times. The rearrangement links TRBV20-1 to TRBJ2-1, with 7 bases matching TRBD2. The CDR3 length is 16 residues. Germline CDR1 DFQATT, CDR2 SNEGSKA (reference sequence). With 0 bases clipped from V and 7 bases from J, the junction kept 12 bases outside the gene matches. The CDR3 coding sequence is TGCAGTGCTAGAGACCTAGGGGAGGGCTGGCCGAATGAGCAGTTCTTC. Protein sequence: CSARDLGEGWPNEQFF.

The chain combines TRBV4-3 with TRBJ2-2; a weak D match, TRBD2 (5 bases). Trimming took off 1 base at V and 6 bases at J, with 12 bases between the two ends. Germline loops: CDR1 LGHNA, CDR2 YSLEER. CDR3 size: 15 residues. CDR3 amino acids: CASSQAGTRAGELFF. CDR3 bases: TGCGCCAGCAGCCAAGCGGGAACAAGGGCCGGGGAGCTGTTTTTT.

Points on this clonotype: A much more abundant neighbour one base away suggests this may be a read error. CDR3 DNA sequence: TGTGCCAGCAGCTCGGGAAAATACACCGGGGAGCTGTTTTTT. Protein sequence: CASSSGKYTGELFF. The gene calls are TRBV7-6 and TRBJ2-2, with D possibly being TRBD2 (5 bases). This CDR3 spans 14 amino acids. From germline, CDR1 is SGHVS and CDR2 FNYEAQ. V lost 4 bases to trimming and J lost 3 bases, with 9 bases between them.